This section outlines one TCR beta chain sequence together with its context. No antigen is known for it. This record comes from a study of siplizumab effects on memory and regulatory T cells. Per sample, around 10^5 TCR templates were assayed. Produced via immunoSEQ multiplex PCR; TCRdb's table is partial and in-frame only. The table has more than 50,000 clones, approximately 95% seen once. CDR1 is LGHNA and CDR2 is YSLEER in the germline V gene. CDR3 size: 17 residues. V was pared by 0 bases and J by 0 bases, with 4 bases of the junction left unmatched. Study results and limitations: Sequences that were alloreactive and traceable to unstimulated CD4+ memory cells were significantly reduced by siplizumab. Researchers could map only a minor fraction of alloreactive clones to unstimulated subsets.

This rearrangement joins TRBV4-3 to TRBJ2-1, with TRBD2 matching over 8 bases. This TCR came from a human donor in good health. Sample: CD8+ T cells sorted from blood. In nucleotides, the CDR3 is TGCGCCAGCAGCCAAGATCCTCTAGCGGGCTCCTACAATGAGCAGTTCTTC. Its protein is CASSQDPLAGSYNEQFF.